The present T cell receptor beta chain was sequenced within a study of CD8+CD57+ T cells in acquired aplastic anemia. Study at large: The mean DNA yield obtained from sorted CD4+ and CD8+ cells came to roughly 3.4 ug.

V was pared by 2 bases and J by 2 bases, with 4 bases between. The CDR3 covers 12 residues. Germline V gene lookup returns CDR1 SGDLS and CDR2 YYNGEE. According to the study, genomic DNA was the template for TCR beta VDJ and CDR3 profiling. TCRdb re-derived calls from the reads in MiXCR, one entry per CDR3 protein. The sample includes about 200,000 distinct CDR3 sequences, about 60% of them seen just once. Sequencing was done on patients that had shown CD8+CD57+ cell expansion by flow cytometry. No therapy had been given to the patients at the time of blood sampling. Study conclusions and caveats: CD8+ Simpson's diversity did not differ significantly between patients and controls. It was found that more than 25 CD8+ CDR3 sequences were shared between patients and controls.

This clonotype came up many times. Antigen unknown. The TCR comes from a human donor with aplastic anemia. Sequenced sample: sorted CD4+, CD8+, or CD8+CD57+ T cells (not recorded which) from PBMCs. The chain recombines TRBV9 with TRBJ1-1; D gene ambiguous. CDR3: CASSVDNTEAFF. The CDR3 DNA reads as TGTGCCAGCAGCGTCGATAACACTGAAGCTTTCTTT.